This note documents a single TCR beta chain sequence. Its antigen is unidentified. Via MiXCR, TCRdb re-called the reads, giving one row per CDR3 protein. Of 250,000 to 300,000 distinct CDR3 sequences in the sample, about a quarter were seen once. The data were taken from a study of T cell repertoires in cytomegalovirus infection. Overall study findings and caveats: Cumulated frequencies of public TCR beta families served to identify carriers of CMV plus the relevant HLA.

CDR1 is MNHNY, CDR2 SVGAGI, per germline (reference sequence). The CDR3 is made up of 15 amino acids. With V trimmed by 2 bases and J by 8 bases, 10 bases remained unmatched. Material for sequencing was PBMCs. The chain links TRBV6-6 to TRBJ1-2; the match to TRBD1 covers 8 bases. This clonotype originated in a human donor in good health (CMV status not recorded). Some clones in this sample may be carry-over from other donors' samples. CDR3 in amino acids: CASSYPDRGEEGYTF. The CDR3 DNA is TGTGCCAGCAGTTACCCCGACAGGGGTGAGGAGGGCTACACCTTC.